The 21 T cell receptor beta chains listed next were all sequenced from one sample in a study of blood T cell repertoires in COVID-19. TCRdb keeps only in-frame clones here, not all; method: immunoSEQ multiplex PCR. In the table there are about 260,000 clones, over 70% of which are singletons. Sequencing input: peripheral blood. The receptors stem from a human donor in a cohort sampled during active COVID-19.

The genes are TRBV7-9 and TRBJ1-2; D is unresolved. The CDR3 length is 13 residues. V was shortened by 0 bases and J by 10 bases, with 12 bases between the two germline ends. Germline CDR1 reads SEHNR; CDR2 reads FQNEAQ (reference sequence). Written as DNA, the CDR3 is TGTGCCAGCAGCTTAGCCGGGTATAGCGACTACACCTTC. Translated, it gives CASSLAGYSDYTF.

This chain links TRBV5-6 with TRBJ2-2; D unclear. Trimming pared 3 bases from V and 8 bases from J, leaving 5 bases between. Germline lookup yields CDR1 SGHDT and CDR2 YYEEEE. CDR3 size: 11 residues. This CDR3 is CASSSSGELFF. The DNA for the CDR3 is TGTGCCAGCAGCTCCTCGGGGGAGCTGTTTTTT.

The chain employs TRBV5-1 and TRBJ1-2; 9 nucleotides align to TRBD1. Looked up from germline, CDR1 is SGHRS and CDR2 is YFSETQ. The V gene end was trimmed by 0 bases and the J gene end by 5 bases; junction bases not matched to a gene: 5. The CDR3 consists of 15 residues. CDR3 DNA: TGCGCCAGCAGCTTGGCCTTCGGACAGGGGTATGGCTACACCTTC. This encodes CASSLAFGQGYGYTF.

The chain carries TRBV2 and TRBJ1-6; the match to TRBD1 covers 7 bases. The V segment lost 5 bases and the J segment 0 bases; nucleotides outside the gene matches: 4. This CDR3 region has 16 residues. Germline CDR1 is SNHLY and CDR2 is FYNNEI. The CDR3 bases are TGTGCCAGCAGTTTACAGGGGACCTCCTATAATTCACCCCTCCACTTT. It codes for CASSLQGTSYNSPLHF. Full variable domain (remainder filled in from reference TRBV2 and TRBJ1-6): EPEVTQTPSHQVTQMGQEVILRCVPISNHLYFYWYRQILGQKVEFLVSFYNNEISEKSEIFDDQFSVERPDGSNFTLKIRSTKLEDSAMYFCASSLQGTSYNSPLHFGNGTRLTVT.

The V gene is TRBV5-1, the J gene TRBJ2-3; the D gene is possibly TRBD1 (6 bases). V shed 0 bases and J shed 1 base, with 12 bases lying between them. This CDR3 region has 16 residues. In germline, CDR1 is SGHRS, CDR2 YFSETQ. The DNA of the CDR3 is TGCGCCAGCAGCTTGGACAGGGAAGGAGGCACAGATACGCAGTATTTT. Translating it yields CASSLDREGGTDTQYF.

This clone was counted ten times or more. The chain recombines TRBV10-3 with TRBJ1-4; unclear D gene. Germline loops: CDR1 ENHRY, CDR2 SYGVKD. V was shortened by 0 bases and J by 3 bases, with 8 bases between the two germline ends. This CDR3 contains 15 residues. CDR3 coding DNA: TGTGCCATCAGTGAGTCAGGAGGGCCTAATGAAAAACTGTTTTTT. The encoded protein is CAISESGGPNEKLFF.

This chain joins TRBV9 and TRBJ1-1; D is ambiguous. The germline V gene has CDR1 SGDLS and CDR2 YYNGEE. CDR3 length equals 15 residues. Trimming stripped 3 bases from V and 0 bases from J, with 12 bases between. CDR3 amino acids: CASSARENMNTEAFF. CDR3 DNA sequence: TGTGCCAGCAGCGCCCGGGAAAACATGAACACTGAAGCTTTCTTT.

On this clone: This sample also contains other DNA sequences that code for the same CDR3. J is TRBJ1-2 and V is TRBV25-1, with D perhaps matching TRBD1 (5 bases). This CDR3 has 14 amino acids. CDR1 and CDR2 from the germline V gene are MGHDK and SYGVNS. With 3 bases removed from V and 1 base from J, the gap between germline ends came to 9 bases. CDR3 residues: CASSESGDNYGYTF. CDR3 nucleotide sequence: TGTGCCAGCAGTGAGTCGGGGGATAACTATGGCTACACCTTC.

The rearrangement uses TRBV5-8 and TRBJ2-1; 11 bases map to TRBD2. Germline V lookup: CDR1 SGHTS, CDR2 YDEGEE. V trimming: 2 bases; J trimming: 6 bases; junction bases outside the gene matches: 4. CDR3 length: 15 residues. CDR3: CASSFTSGSRNEQFF. For the CDR3, the DNA is TGTGCCAGCAGCTTTACTAGCGGGAGCCGCAATGAGCAGTTCTTC.

The chain joins TRBV5-1 to TRBJ1-2; TRBD1 aligns across 7 bases. J gave up 3 bases and V 4 bases, and 9 bases lay outside the gene matches. Germline loops: CDR1 SGHRS, CDR2 YFSETQ. This CDR3 is built from 15 residues. The CDR3 nucleotides read TGCGCCAGCAGCCCGGGACAGATCGGCGACTATGGCTACACCTTC. Residues: CASSPGQIGDYGYTF. Variable domain in full (rest from reference TRBV5-1 and TRBJ1-2): KAGVTQTPRYLIKTRGQQVTLSCSPISGHRSVSWYQQTPGQGLQFLFEYFSETQRNKGNFPGRFSGRQFSNSRSEMNVSTLELGDSALYLCASSPGQIGDYGYTFGSGTRLTVV.

This chain links TRBV27 with TRBJ1-6, with a possible D match to TRBD1 (5 bases). Germline CDR1 reads MNHEY; CDR2 reads SMNVEV (reference sequence). V was trimmed by 2 bases and J by 8 bases, leaving 13 bases between them. The CDR3 is made up of 15 amino acids. Here the CDR3 DNA reads TGTGCCAGCAGTTTAGTTGGGGGGTTGTATTCACCCCTCCACTTT. This encodes CASSLVGGLYSPLHF.

This clone was picked up one time. V and J are TRBV3-1 (or the pseudogene TRBV3-2) and TRBJ1-2; weak D call: TRBD1 (5 bases). The germline V gene encodes CDR1 LGHDT and CDR2 YNNKEL (reference sequence). The CDR3 length is 14 residues. The germline V and J ends were trimmed by 0 bases and 7 bases, with 12 bases remaining between them. DNA of the CDR3: TGTGCCAGCAGCCAAGATTTGGGAAGGGGTGGCTACACCTTC. It encodes CASSQDLGRGGYTF.

This clone was counted a few times. V is TRBV11-2 and J is TRBJ2-1; TRBD1 is a possible D gene (5 bases). CDR3 length: 14 amino acids. Between the trimmed V and J ends, which lost 6 bases and 8 bases, there was a span of 17 bases. Per germline, CDR1 SGHAT and CDR2 FQNNGV. The DNA for the CDR3 is TGTGCCAGCAGTCCCCCGGGCAGGGATGATGAGCAGTTCTTC. This encodes CASSPPGRDDEQFF.

The V gene is TRBV5-1, the J gene TRBJ2-7; 8 bases match TRBD1. Trimming took 4 bases from V and 6 from J; bases not matched to a gene: 6. CDR3 size: 13 residues. CDR1 and CDR2 from the germline V gene are SGHRS and YFSETQ. The CDR3 region has the DNA TGCGCCAGCAGCCGACAGGGGTCGGGCGAGCAGTACTTC. This encodes CASSRQGSGEQYF.

The CDR3 region has the DNA TGTGCCAGCAGGGACAGGGGAAATGAAAAACTGTTTTTT. This sequence encodes CASRDRGNEKLFF. The chain employs TRBV27 and TRBJ1-4, with 9 bases identical to TRBD1. CDR3 length: 13 amino acids. From germline, CDR1 is MNHEY and CDR2 SMNVEV (reference sequence). The J segment lost 5 bases and the V segment lost 6 bases, leaving 1 base of the junction unmatched.

The J gene is TRBJ2-7, the V gene TRBV5-1, with 8 bases aligning to TRBD2. The CDR3 is 14 residues long. After removal of 5 bases from V and 2 bases from J, the junction contained 6 bases not matched to a gene. CDR1 is SGHRS and CDR2 is YFSETQ in the germline V gene. CDR3 bases: TGCGCCAGCAGTTTAGCGGGGAGAGCCTACGAGCAGTACTTC. Amino acids: CASSLAGRAYEQYF.

The rearrangement links TRBV5-1 to TRBJ2-3; TRBD2 agrees at 9 bases. CDR3 length equals 14 residues. Looked up from germline, CDR1 is SGHRS and CDR2 is YFSETQ. The V and J ends lost 7 bases and 2 bases, in that order; junction bases with no gene match: 5. The CDR3 is CASSSGGLTDTQYF. The CDR3 DNA follows: TGCGCCAGCTCGAGCGGGGGGCTCACAGATACGCAGTATTTT. Supplemented by reference TRBV5-1 and TRBJ2-3, the full variable domain reads KAGVTQTPRYLIKTRGQQVTLSCSPISGHRSVSWYQQTPGQGLQFLFEYFSETQRNKGNFPGRFSGRQFSNSRSEMNVSTLELGDSALYLCASSSGGLTDTQYFGPGTRLTVL.

The chain employs TRBV4-1 and TRBJ2-7, with TRBD2 identical over 10 bases. The junction had 1 base not matched to a gene; V was cut back by 2 bases and J by 0 bases. The CDR3 consists of 15 residues. CDR1 is MGHRA, CDR2 YSYEKL, per germline. The CDR3 nucleotides read TGCGCCAGCAGCCAATCTAGCGGGAGCTCCTACGAGCAGTACTTC. Translated, it gives CASSQSSGSSYEQYF.

The chain combines TRBV5-1 with TRBJ1-3, with 8 bases fitting TRBD1. V was pared by 3 bases and J by 1 base, with 9 bases of the junction left unmatched. The CDR3 has 17 residues. The germline V gene has CDR1 SGHRS and CDR2 YFSETQ. The CDR3 bases are TGCGCCAGCAGCTCCGGACAGGGTATCATTTCTGGAAACACCATATATTTT. It yields the protein CASSSGQGIISGNTIYF.

The chain joins TRBV2 to TRBJ1-1; 8 bases align to TRBD1. In germline, CDR1 is SNHLY, CDR2 FYNNEI. This CDR3 comprises 13 residues. The V segment lost 6 bases and the J segment 2 bases; nucleotides outside the gene matches: 2. The chain's CDR3 is CASRDRVNTEAFF. The CDR3 coding sequence is TGTGCCAGCAGGGACAGGGTAAACACTGAAGCTTTCTTT.

The rearrangement links TRBV24-1 to TRBJ2-1, with 10 bases identical to TRBD2. The length of the CDR3 is 16 residues. Germline CDR1 and CDR2: KGHDR and SFDVKD. With V trimmed by 10 bases and J by 0 bases, 8 bases remained unmatched. This chain's CDR3 is CATGRSGGDSYNEQFF. Here the CDR3 DNA reads TGTGCCACAGGGAGGAGCGGGGGGGACTCCTACAATGAGCAGTTCTTC.